These 6 T cell receptor beta chains share one sample of origin, sequenced in a study of T-cell memory formation after mild COVID-19. TCRdb analysed the 5' RACE reads with MiXCR anew, one entry per CDR3 protein. The sample lists around 300,000 distinct CDR3 sequences; roughly a fifth were seen once. The sequenced material came from PBMCs or a T cell subset sorted from them (not recorded which). These receptor sequences come from a man between 18 and 35 years old who had mild COVID-19 (a few samples of this study predate the infection). Cell type and time point are not known.

This clonotype was seen a few times. The chain has TRBV7-2 and TRBJ2-3, with D uncertain. Trimming stripped 4 bases from V and 5 bases from J, with 10 bases between. Per germline, CDR1 SGHTA and CDR2 FQGNSA. The CDR3 is 13 residues long. CDR3 in DNA: TGTGCCAGCAGCTACGCCCCTCTAGATACGCAGTATTTT. Translating it yields CASSYAPLDTQYF.

In its sample, this clonotype was seen a few times. The chain is built from TRBV30 and TRBJ2-7; the match to TRBD1 covers 8 bases. The CDR3 length is 14 residues. The V gene's germline CDR1 is GTSNPN and CDR2 SVGIG (reference sequence). The ends lost 0 bases at V and 7 bases at J; junction bases unmatched: 8. CDR3 sequence: CAWSVLRGRREQYF. The CDR3 DNA reads TGTGCCTGGAGTGTACTCAGGGGGCGTCGGGAGCAGTACTTC.

This clonotype was counted only a few times. This rearrangement joins TRBV4-2 to TRBJ2-3; TRBD1 matches at 8 bases. CDR3 length equals 15 residues. CDR1 LGHNA and CDR2 YNFKEQ come from the germline V gene. With V trimmed by 4 bases and J by 2 bases, 5 bases remained unmatched. CDR3 residues: CASSPDRANTDTQYF. Here the CDR3 DNA reads TGTGCCAGCAGCCCGGACAGGGCGAACACAGATACGCAGTATTTT.

The V gene is TRBV10-3, the J gene TRBJ2-1, with a tentative D call TRBD2 (6 bases). The CDR3 spans 17 residues. Germline values: CDR1 ENHRY, CDR2 SYGVKD. Between the trimmed V and J ends, which lost 4 bases and 6 bases, there was a span of 22 bases. For the CDR3, the DNA is TGTGCCATCAGTGGGGTCGGAGGGGACCAACTTTCCAATGAGCAGTTCTTC. It encodes CAISGVGGDQLSNEQFF.

This clonotype was detected only a few times. The V call is TRBV25-1, the J call TRBJ2-6, with 8 bases lining up with TRBD1. CDR3 length: 16 amino acids. The V and J ends lost 6 bases and 4 bases, in that order; junction bases with no gene match: 8. CDR1 is MGHDK, CDR2 SYGVNS, per germline. Here the CDR3 DNA reads TGTGCCAGCAGCGGACAGGGAACTGCAGGGGCCAACGTCCTGACTTTC. This gives the protein CASSGQGTAGANVLTF. Full variable domain (rest looked up from reference TRBV25-1 and TRBJ2-6): EADIYQTPRYLVIGTGKKITLECSQTMGHDKMYWYQQDPGMELHLIHYSYGVNSTEKGDLSSESTVSRIRTEHFPLTLESARPSHTSQYLCASSGQGTAGANVLTFGAGSRLTVL.

V gene TRBV20-1 combines with J gene TRBJ1-1; D perhaps matches TRBD1 (5 bases). V shed 1 base and J shed 3 bases, with 9 bases lying between them. Germline V CDR1 and CDR2: DFQATT, SNEGSKA (reference sequence). The CDR3 is 13 residues long. CDR3 sequence (DNA): TGCAGTGCTAGAGGACAGTTAGACACTGAAGCTTTCTTT. Amino acids: CSARGQLDTEAFF.